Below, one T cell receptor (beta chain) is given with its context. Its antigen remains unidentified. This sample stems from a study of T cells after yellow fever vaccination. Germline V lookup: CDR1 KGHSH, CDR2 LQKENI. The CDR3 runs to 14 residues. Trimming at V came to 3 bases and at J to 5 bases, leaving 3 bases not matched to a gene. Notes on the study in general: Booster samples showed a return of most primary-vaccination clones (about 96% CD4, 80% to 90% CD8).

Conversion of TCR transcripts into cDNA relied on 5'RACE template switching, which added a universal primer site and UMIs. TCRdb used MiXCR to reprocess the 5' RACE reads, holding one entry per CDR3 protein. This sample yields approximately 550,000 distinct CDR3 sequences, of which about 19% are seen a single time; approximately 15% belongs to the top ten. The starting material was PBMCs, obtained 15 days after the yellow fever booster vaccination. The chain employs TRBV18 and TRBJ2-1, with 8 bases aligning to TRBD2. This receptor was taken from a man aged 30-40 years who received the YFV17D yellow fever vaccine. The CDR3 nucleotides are TGTGCCAGCTCACCGACTAGCGCTAACAATGAGCAGTTCTTC. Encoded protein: CASSPTSANNEQFF.